This T cell receptor beta chain stems from a study of T-cell memory formation after mild COVID-19. 5'RACE, which relied on constant-segment primers, yielded TCR alpha and TCR beta cDNA libraries carrying sample barcodes and UMIs. TCRdb independently ran MiXCR on the 5' RACE reads; one entry per CDR3 protein. The data show 300,000 to 350,000 distinct CDR3 sequences, with more than 13% seen just once and 21% held by the top ten. Trimming removed 3 bases from V and 6 bases from J, with 8 bases in between. Germline V lookup: CDR1 SGHTA, CDR2 FQGNSA. There are 13 residues in the CDR3. General study results and limits: Clones that got smaller from day 15 to 85 had even CD4/CD8, while clones growing later tipped toward CD4+.

A word on this clonotype: The antigen is not known.

The genes are TRBV7-2 and TRBJ2-2; D is uncertain. The receptor was derived from a man aged 18 to 35 who had mild COVID-19 (a few samples of this study predate the infection). Cell type and time point are not known. Sequencing was done on a sample of PBMCs or a T cell subset sorted from them (not recorded which). CDR3: CASSFDGAGELFF. The CDR3 nucleotides are TGTGCCAGCAGCTTCGACGGAGCCGGGGAGCTGTTTTTT.